This TCR beta chain is from a study of blood T cell repertoires in COVID-19. For the study at large: The samples span acute and convalescent COVID-19 from the United States, Italy and Spain. In each case, the material was cDNA or gDNA derived from T cells, B-cell-depleted T cells, or PBMCs.

Germline lookup yields CDR1 LNHNV and CDR2 YYDKDF (reference sequence). The junction had 13 bases not matched to a gene; V was cut back by 4 bases and J by 5 bases. This CDR3 has 17 residues. Recovered participants had two consecutive negative NP/OP PCR tests, healthcare professional clearance, or symptom resolution. How the authors handled the data: Estimation of nucleated cell counts was performed using reference gene primer amplification. Clones were read by immunoSEQ multiplex PCR, and TCRdb kept only the in-frame ones, dropping some. V, J and clone size are those of that table, while D and trimming were read from the DNA. The profile shows about 200,000 clones, 82% of them singletons.

The source is a man between 35 and 55 years old who had recovered from COVID-19. Sequencing input: PBMCs or T cells enriched from blood (not recorded which). V usage is TRBV15 and J usage is TRBJ2-7, with 11 bases matching TRBD2. The CDR3 region is CATSKLAGAVRAHEQYF. The CDR3 coding sequence is TGTGCCACCAGCAAACTAGCGGGAGCCGTCCGGGCCCACGAGCAGTACTTC. The whole variable domain, filled in from reference TRBV15 and TRBJ2-7, reads DAMVIQNPRYQVTQFGKPVTLSCSQTLNHNVMYWYQQKSSQAPKLLFHYYDKDFNNEADTPDNFQSRRPNTSFCFLDIRSPGLGDTAMYLCATSKLAGAVRAHEQYFGPGTRLTVT.